In this sample, the clone carrying this TCR beta chain turned up a few times. Its antigen is as yet unknown. TCRdb itself ran the reads through MiXCR, one entry per CDR3 protein. The table has 740,000 or so distinct CDR3 sequences, 35% seen once. These data originate in a study of T cell repertoires in cytomegalovirus infection. Study overall: Public TCR beta signatures were indicative of both CMV infection and a matching HLA type. Study-level points and caveats: Cumulative frequency (of public TCR beta family members) identified carriers of CMV plus the relevant HLA. The ex vivo response was dominated by HLA-C-restricted CMV-specific TCR beta clonotypes.

CDR1 SGHTA and CDR2 FQGNSA come from the germline V gene. Trimming took 6 bases from V and 5 from J; bases not matched to a gene: 9. The CDR3 consists of 15 residues. The TCR originated in a human donor in good health (CMV status not recorded). Some clones in this sample may be carry-over from other donors' samples. This chain connects TRBV7-2 to TRBJ2-1; 8 nucleotides match TRBD2. The sequenced sample was PBMCs. The CDR3 spells CASRSRTSLNNEQFF. The CDR3 DNA sequence: TGTGCCAGCAGGAGTAGGACTAGCCTCAACAATGAGCAGTTCTTC.